The following is a TCR beta chain sequence with its context. V lost 0 bases to trimming and J lost 2 bases; unmatched junction nucleotides: 11. The germline V gene encodes CDR1 MGHRA and CDR2 YSYEKL. The CDR3 sequence is 18 residues long. Sequenced by immunoSEQ multiplex PCR; TCRdb stores in-frame clones only, minus some. The data contain 260,000 or so clones, around 89% of them singletons. The data stem from a study of blood T cell repertoires in COVID-19. The TCR sequence derives from a woman in her thirties or forties with acute COVID-19. Sequencing was performed on PBMCs or T cells enriched from blood (not recorded which). The chain employs TRBV4-1 and TRBJ2-3, with TRBD1 matching 7 bases. CDR3 sequence (DNA): TGCGCCAGCAGCCAAGAGGTCTCTACAGGGGCGCTCACAGATACGCAGTATTTT. Amino acids: CASSQEVSTGALTDTQYF.